This entry lists 20 T cell receptor beta chains sequenced from one sample in a study of T cell repertoires in cytomegalovirus infection. TCRdb re-called the reads with MiXCR, one entry per CDR3 protein. The data hold around 490,000 distinct CDR3 sequences, with more than 25% observed a single time. Material for sequencing was PBMCs. The receptor set was obtained from a human donor in good health (CMV status not recorded). Some clones in this sample may be carry-over from other donors' samples.

This clonotype was seen more than once but under ten times. The gene calls are TRBV10-1 and TRBJ1-4, with D perhaps matching TRBD1 (6 bases). The CDR3 sequence is 14 residues long. From germline, CDR1 is WNHNN and CDR2 SYGVQD (reference sequence). V was pared by 4 bases and J by 10 bases, with 16 bases between. CDR3 DNA sequence: TGCGCCAGCAGTGCGGACAGTCTGTCTGGAAAACTGTTTTTT. Amino acids: CASSADSLSGKLFF.

This clonotype appeared a single time. This rearrangement joins TRBV12-3 or TRBV12-4 to TRBJ1-4; D remains unclear. This CDR3 comprises 12 residues. V dropped 3 bases and J dropped 8 bases, with 7 bases sitting between them. CDR3 amino acids: CASSLFPEKLFF. CDR3 in DNA: TGTGCCAGCAGTTTGTTCCCCGAAAAACTGTTTTTT.

Many counts were recorded for this clonotype. This chain joins TRBV7-2 and TRBJ1-1; 8 nucleotides align to TRBD1. There are 15 residues in the CDR3. Germline V gene sequence: CDR1 SGHTA, CDR2 FQGNSA. With 3 bases clipped from V and 5 bases from J, the junction kept 8 bases outside the gene matches. The CDR3 region has the DNA TGTGCCAGCAGCTTCTCCGGACAGGGAGGAACTGAAGCTTTCTTT. This codes for CASSFSGQGGTEAFF.

The chain recombines TRBV7-9 with TRBJ1-1; D is undetermined. V lost 0 bases and J lost 4, with 9 bases in between. Germline CDR1 reads SEHNR; CDR2 reads FQNEAQ (reference sequence). This CDR3 region has 14 residues. The CDR3 nucleotides are TGTGCCAGCAGCTTAGCTCGACTGGGCACTGAAGCTTTCTTT. Translating it yields CASSLARLGTEAFF.

CDR3 amino acids: CSARGRLNTEAFF. DNA of the CDR3: TGCAGTGCTAGAGGGCGACTGAACACTGAAGCTTTCTTT. V is TRBV20-1 and J is TRBJ1-1, with no clear D. The CDR3 length is 13 residues. V lost 1 base and J lost 0, with 6 bases in between. The V gene's germline CDR1 is DFQATT and CDR2 SNEGSKA (reference sequence).

The chain links TRBV6-6 to TRBJ1-2; a possible D gene is TRBD1 (6 bases). Germline V lookup: CDR1 MNHNY, CDR2 SVGAGI (reference sequence). Trimming removed 5 bases from V and 6 bases from J, with 13 bases in between. The CDR3 consists of 13 residues. The CDR3 nucleotides are TGTGCCAGCAGTCTACAGGGAGTCGATGGCTACACCTTC. Translated, it gives CASSLQGVDGYTF.

The chain is built from TRBV4-1 and TRBJ2-3; 12 nucleotides align to TRBD2. The CDR3 length is 18 residues. The germline V gene encodes CDR1 MGHRA and CDR2 YSYEKL. J gave up 5 bases and V 3 bases, and 12 bases lay outside the gene matches. CDR3 nucleotide sequence: TGCGCCAGCAGCCAGGAACCCCTACTAGCGGGAGGAAAAGATACGCAGTATTTT. Translation: CASSQEPLLAGGKDTQYF.

This clonotype was detected only a few times. The chain employs TRBV27 and TRBJ2-2; tentatively, D is TRBD2 (5 bases). Trimming cost V 5 bases and J 1 base, with 11 bases left between them. Germline CDR1 reads MNHEY; CDR2 reads SMNVEV (reference sequence). This CDR3 contains 15 residues. CDR3 in amino acids: CASSLIGMNTGELFF. The CDR3 DNA sequence: TGTGCCAGCAGTCTAATCGGGATGAACACCGGGGAGCTGTTTTTT.

J is TRBJ2-1 and V is TRBV20-1; no firm D call. V shed 1 base and J shed 5 bases, with 3 bases lying between them. The CDR3 runs to 11 residues. Per germline, CDR1 DFQATT and CDR2 SNEGSKA (reference sequence). In DNA, the CDR3 is TGCAGTGCTAGAGGCCACAATGAGCAGTTCTTC. As protein: CSARGHNEQFF.

This clonotype was recorded a few times. The rearrangement uses TRBV20-1 and TRBJ2-5, with 9 bases aligning to TRBD1. The CDR3 is 16 amino acids. Germline values: CDR1 DFQATT, CDR2 SNEGSKA (reference sequence). V trimming: 5 bases; J trimming: 2 bases; junction bases outside the gene matches: 12. The CDR3 coding sequence is TGCAGTGCTGCCCGGGGGACAGGGTCGCTGCAAGAGACCCAGTACTTC. Translated, it gives CSAARGTGSLQETQYF.

The V call is TRBV15, the J call TRBJ1-1; possibly TRBD1 for D (5 bases). Germline assignment: CDR1 LNHNV and CDR2 YYDKDF (reference sequence). Trimming stripped 8 bases from V and 1 base from J, with 11 bases between. The CDR3 runs 13 residues. DNA for the CDR3: TGTGCCACCGCGATAGACAGGAACACTGAAGCTTTCTTT. Protein product: CATAIDRNTEAFF.

The table lists this clonotype with a few counts. The CDR3 loop is CASSSGGERFYNEQFF. In nucleotides, the CDR3 is TGTGCCAGCAGCTCCGGGGGGGAAAGATTCTACAATGAGCAGTTCTTC. V gene TRBV11-2 combines with J gene TRBJ2-1; 8 bases map to TRBD2. Germline values: CDR1 SGHAT, CDR2 FQNNGV. The CDR3 length is 16 residues. Unmatched junction bases numbered 8, after V lost 4 bases and J lost 3 bases.

This clonotype was detected ten times or more. V is TRBV7-9 and J is TRBJ1-1; TRBD1 aligns across 9 bases. The CDR3 has 15 residues. Trimming took 0 bases from V and 6 from J; bases not matched to a gene: 5. The germline gives CDR1 SEHNR, CDR2 FQNEAQ (reference sequence). CDR3 sequence (DNA): TGTGCCAGCAGCTTAGCGCAGGGACAGGGAGCTGAAGCTTTCTTT. Protein sequence: CASSLAQGQGAEAFF.

Concerning this clonotype itself: This may come from a read error, since a much larger clone is one base off. The rearrangement uses TRBV25-1 and TRBJ2-5; TRBD2 agrees at 12 bases. The CDR3 loop spans 15 amino acids. The germline gives CDR1 MGHDK, CDR2 SYGVNS. For the CDR3, the DNA is TGTGCCAGCCGTGAATGGGGACTAGCGGGCGAGACCCAGTACTTC. As protein: CASREWGLAGETQYF.

In this sample, this clonotype turned up many times. The J gene is TRBJ2-4, the V gene TRBV19; 11 bases are a match to TRBD2. The CDR3 sequence is 17 residues long. V lost 3 bases and J lost 0; bases outside the gene matches: 4. Germline lookup yields CDR1 LNHDA and CDR2 SQIVND (reference sequence). This CDR3 reads CASSIGLAGVAKNIQYF. The DNA for the CDR3 is TGTGCCAGTAGTATTGGACTAGCGGGCGTAGCCAAAAACATTCAGTACTTC.

The genes are TRBV6-2 or TRBV6-3 and TRBJ2-5; tentative D call: TRBD1 (6 bases). Germline CDR1 MNHEY, CDR2 SVGEGT. The V and J ends lost 0 bases and 0 bases respectively, with 8 bases between them. The CDR3 is 15 residues long. The CDR3 spells CASSYSTGYQETQYF. The CDR3, as DNA: TGTGCCAGCAGTTACTCAACAGGGTACCAAGAGACCCAGTACTTC.

This clonotype was observed a few times. The chain joins TRBV7-2 to TRBJ2-7, with a possible D match to TRBD1 (8 bases). Germline CDR1 and CDR2: SGHTA and FQGNSA. The CDR3 has 17 residues. V dropped 5 bases and J dropped 3 bases, with 23 bases sitting between them. The CDR3 loop reads CASSEGTGRSSGYEQYF. The CDR3 nucleotides read TGTGCCAGCAGCGAGGGGACAGGTCGGTCTAGCGGCTACGAGCAGTACTTC.

V and J are TRBV20-1 and TRBJ2-1; 10 bases match TRBD2. Germline V lookup: CDR1 DFQATT, CDR2 SNEGSKA (reference sequence). CDR3 length equals 14 residues. J was trimmed by 6 bases and V by 1 base; bases with no gene match: 3. CDR3 nucleotide sequence: TGCAGTGCTAGAGTGGCTAGCGGGGGCAATGAGCAGTTCTTC. It translates to CSARVASGGNEQFF.

This clonotype has just a few counts. Sequence at one end of the junction differs from germline and may be a read error. The chain recombines TRBV12-3 or TRBV12-4 with TRBJ2-3, with D unclear. This CDR3 is 15 amino acids long. CDR3 in amino acids: CASSLVSDSTDTQYF. The CDR3 DNA sequence: TGTGCAAGCAGTTTAGTGTCGGACAGCACAGATACGCAGTATTTT.

The V gene is TRBV10-3, the J gene TRBJ1-6, with D perhaps matching TRBD1 (6 bases). With 0 bases removed from V and 9 bases from J, the gap between germline ends came to 12 bases. The length of the CDR3 is 15 residues. The germline CDR1 and CDR2 sequences are ENHRY and SYGVKD. CDR3 amino acids: CAISESGQPRSPLHF. The CDR3 region has the DNA TGTGCCATCAGTGAGTCTGGACAGCCCCGTTCACCCCTCCACTTT.